This T cell receptor (beta chain) was captured by sequencing in a study of lymphopenia after photon versus proton radiotherapy. A remark on this clone: What it binds is unknown.

Profiling relied on immunoSEQ multiplex PCR, and the TCRdb table lists in-frame clones only, not all of them. This table has 50,000 to 75,000 clones, approximately 84% appearing once. General study results and limits: After the lymphocyte nadir, photon-treated repertoires showed oligoclonal expansion, especially of CD8+ Temra cells. Larger post-nadir TCR diversity loss correlated inversely with survival in deceased patients. Relative stability marked proton patients; photon patients lost diversity and naive cells.

This receptor was taken from a man between 35 and 55 years old with gastric cancer. The input for sequencing was peripheral blood, taken from a patient treated with photon-based radiotherapy.

For the CDR3, the DNA is TGTGCCAGCTCACCAGGGGGGAATAATGAAAAACTGTTTTTT. Its translation: CASSPGGNNEKLFF. The chain joins TRBV18 to TRBJ1-4, with D possibly matching TRBD1 (5 bases). In germline, CDR1 is KGHSH, CDR2 LQKENI. The CDR3 loop spans 14 amino acids. V was clipped by 2 bases and J by 4 bases, with 8 bases between them.